Listed below are T cell receptor beta chains from one sample, sequenced in a study of blood T cell repertoires in COVID-19. Repertoires were generated with immunoSEQ multiplex PCR, while TCRdb's copy carries only in-frame clones and drops some. The sample has 430,000 or so clones, around nine tenths seen once. Sequenced input: PBMCs or T cells enriched from blood (not recorded which). These receptor sequences come from a woman under 30 who had been exposed to COVID-19. Both conserved end residues are part of each CDR3. Each record gives: clone size, D gene, J gene, V gene, CDR3 DNA, CDR3 protein. The D gene is left open where the match is weak. The size field is filled for only some rows; it gives once, few, many or a size class.

size: -; D: TRBD2; J: TRBJ2-3; V: TRBV11-3; DNA: TGTGCCAGCAGCTTAGGCCTACTAGCGGGGGGGGTAGATACGCAGTATTTT; CDR3: CASSLGLLAGGVDTQYF
size: -; D: -; J: TRBJ1-4; V: TRBV10-2; DNA: TGCGCCAGCAGCGGAGGGACTGGAAATGAAAAACTGTTTTTT; CDR3: CASSGGTGNEKLFF
size: -; D: TRBD2; J: TRBJ2-7; V: TRBV7-8; DNA: TGTGCCAGCAGCCCCGCTCTAGCGGGAATCGCCGAGCAGTACTTC; CDR3: CASSPALAGIAEQYF
size: -; D: -; J: TRBJ2-4; V: TRBV6-2/TRBV6-3; DNA: TGTGCCAGCAGTTACCACTCGACTATTGGGGTTGGCATTCAGTACTTC; CDR3: CASSYHSTIGVGIQYF
size: -; D: TRBD1; J: TRBJ1-4; V: TRBV27; DNA: TGTGCCAGCAGTTCGACAGGGGGCGAAAAACTGTTTTTT; CDR3: CASSSTGGEKLFF
size: -; D: -; J: TRBJ2-7; V: TRBV5-3; DNA: TGTGCCAGAAGCCGGGAGGACAGGGTCGTTTACGAGCAGTACTTC; CDR3: CARSREDRVVYEQYF
size: -; D: -; J: TRBJ1-1; V: TRBV5-1; DNA: TGCGCCAGCAGGGCCGACAACCTGAACACTGAAGCTTTCTTT; CDR3: CASRADNLNTEAFF
size: -; D: TRBD2; J: TRBJ2-5; V: TRBV27; DNA: TGTGCCAGCAGTTTACGGACTAGCGGCCTGGGAGAGACCCAGTACTTC; CDR3: CASSLRTSGLGETQYF
size: -; D: -; J: TRBJ2-1; V: TRBV18; DNA: TGTGCCAGCTCTCCGGCAGCGGATGAGCAGTTCTTC; CDR3: CASSPAADEQFF
size: -; D: TRBD2; J: TRBJ2-1; V: TRBV28; DNA: TGTGCCAGCAGTAATGGGGCTAGCGGAAACAATGAGCAGTTCTTC; CDR3: CASSNGASGNNEQFF
size: once; D: -; J: TRBJ1-1; V: TRBV7-9; DNA: TGTGCCAGCAGCCCTACTGGACACCAGAACACTGAAGCTTTCTTT; CDR3: CASSPTGHQNTEAFF
size: -; D: -; J: TRBJ1-5; V: TRBV6-1; DNA: TGTGCCAGCAGTGAAGGACAGGCCAATCAGCCCCAGCATTTT; CDR3: CASSEGQANQPQHF
size: -; D: TRBD2; J: TRBJ2-1; V: TRBV9; DNA: TGTGCCAGCAGCGCTAGCGGGAGGGCCGGATATGAGCAGTTCTTC; CDR3: CASSASGRAGYEQFF
size: -; D: -; J: TRBJ1-6; V: TRBV7-2; DNA: TGTGCCAGCAGCCCAATTTCGCGGGAATCCCTCCACTTT; CDR3: CASSPISRESLHF
size: -; D: -; J: TRBJ1-2; V: TRBV7-2; DNA: TGTGCCAGCAGCTTAGCGGGGGGGGACTATGGCTACACCTTC; CDR3: CASSLAGGDYGYTF
size: -; D: -; J: TRBJ1-4; V: TRBV20-1; DNA: TGCAGTGCTAGTCCGCCGGGGGGCAGGGGAGAAAAACTGTTTTTT; CDR3: CSASPPGGRGEKLFF
size: -; D: TRBD2; J: TRBJ2-5; V: TRBV5-4; DNA: TGTGCCAGCAGCCTTAAACTAGCGGGGGAAGAGACCCAGTACTTC; CDR3: CASSLKLAGEETQYF
size: -; D: TRBD1; J: TRBJ2-1; V: TRBV7-9; DNA: TGTGCCAGCAGCGTGGGACAGGGGGGTAGGAATGAGCAGTTCTTC; CDR3: CASSVGQGGRNEQFF
size: -; D: -; J: TRBJ1-1; V: TRBV11-3; DNA: TGTGCCAGCAGCTTAGGCCCAGGGCCGAACACTGAAGCTTTCTTT; CDR3: CASSLGPGPNTEAFF
size: -; D: -; J: TRBJ2-1; V: TRBV13; DNA: TGTGCCAGCAGCCCGGGCCCCGGGACTCCGAATGAGCAGTTCTTC; CDR3: CASSPGPGTPNEQFF
size: -; D: -; J: TRBJ2-5; V: TRBV18; DNA: TGTGCCAGCTCACCGAGGAATCAAGAGACCCAGTACTTC; CDR3: CASSPRNQETQYF
size: -; D: TRBD1; J: TRBJ1-6; V: TRBV28; DNA: TGTGCCAGCAGCAACGGACAGGGGCAGTATTCACCCCTCCACTTT; CDR3: CASSNGQGQYSPLHF
size: -; D: TRBD1; J: TRBJ2-7; V: TRBV7-9; DNA: TGTGCCAGCAGCTTAGAGGGGGCCCGATACGAGCAGTACTTC; CDR3: CASSLEGARYEQYF
size: -; D: -; J: TRBJ2-7; V: TRBV4-2; DNA: TGTGCCAGCAGCCAAGAATGGGGTAGCGTCAGCTCCTACGAGCAGTACTTC; CDR3: CASSQEWGSVSSYEQYF
size: -; D: -; J: TRBJ1-5; V: TRBV30; DNA: TGTGCCGCCAAAGGGGGAGGGGAGAGCAATCAGCCCCAGCATTTT; CDR3: CAAKGGGESNQPQHF
size: -; D: TRBD1; J: TRBJ1-4; V: TRBV4-2; DNA: TGTGCCAGCAGCACACGACAGGGATCCTCTAATGAAAAACTGTTTTTT; CDR3: CASSTRQGSSNEKLFF
size: few; D: -; J: TRBJ1-1; V: TRBV6-5; DNA: TGTGCCAGCAGTCGCGCGACAGGCCACACTGAAGCTTTCTTT; CDR3: CASSRATGHTEAFF
size: -; D: -; J: TRBJ2-2; V: TRBV6-5; DNA: TGTGCCAGCAGTCGGACTTCAACCGGGGAGCTGTTTTTT; CDR3: CASSRTSTGELFF
size: -; D: TRBD1; J: TRBJ1-5; V: TRBV19; DNA: TGTGCCAGTAGATCGGATACAGGGGGCCGGAATCAGCCCCAGCATTTT; CDR3: CASRSDTGGRNQPQHF
size: -; D: -; J: TRBJ1-2; V: TRBV3-1/TRBV3-2; DNA: TGTGCCAGCAGCCCCTCGACAGGCTATGGCTACACCTTC; CDR3: CASSPSTGYGYTF
size: -; D: TRBD1; J: TRBJ1-1; V: TRBV5-1; DNA: TGCGCCAGCAGCGGAGGACAGGGACGCGCTGAAGCTTTCTTT; CDR3: CASSGGQGRAEAFF
size: few; D: -; J: TRBJ2-1; V: TRBV28; DNA: TGTGCCAGCAGTTTAGGTGGGAGCTCCTACAATGAGCAGTTCTTC; CDR3: CASSLGGSSYNEQFF
size: -; D: -; J: TRBJ2-5; V: TRBV7-9; DNA: TGTGCCAGCAGCTTAGGCGGGCTAACCCTACAGCAAGAGACCCAGTACTTC; CDR3: CASSLGGLTLQQETQYF
size: -; D: -; J: TRBJ1-1; V: TRBV18; DNA: TGTGCCAGCTCACCGGGGGGGAACACTGAAGCTTTCTTT; CDR3: CASSPGGNTEAFF
size: once; D: TRBD1; J: TRBJ2-7; V: TRBV5-6; DNA: TGTGCCAGCAGCTTGCGGGACAGGGTTTCCTACGAGCAGTACTTC; CDR3: CASSLRDRVSYEQYF
size: once; D: -; J: TRBJ2-1; V: TRBV28; DNA: TGTGCCAGCCGGACAGCTCTATACAATGAGCAGTTCTTC; CDR3: CASRTALYNEQFF
size: -; D: TRBD1; J: TRBJ2-7; V: TRBV5-4; DNA: TGTGCCAGCAGCTATCCGGGACAGACCTACGAGCAGTACTTC; CDR3: CASSYPGQTYEQYF
size: -; D: TRBD2; J: TRBJ2-1; V: TRBV5-6; DNA: TGTGCCAGCAGCCCGAGGGTAGCGGGGGGCGCCTACAATGAGCAGTTCTTC; CDR3: CASSPRVAGGAYNEQFF
size: few; D: TRBD1; J: TRBJ1-6; V: TRBV11-2; DNA: TGTGCCAGCAGCTTACAGGGGGCCGATAATTCACCCCTCCACTTT; CDR3: CASSLQGADNSPLHF
size: -; D: -; J: TRBJ1-3; V: TRBV2; DNA: TGTGCCAGCCCTTTCCCCCGAGGCTCTGGAAACACCATATATTTT; CDR3: CASPFPRGSGNTIYF
size: -; D: -; J: TRBJ1-6; V: TRBV6-4; DNA: TGTGCCAGCAGCCGGGGATTAAATTCACCCCTCCACTTT; CDR3: CASSRGLNSPLHF
size: -; D: TRBD2; J: TRBJ2-3; V: TRBV6-5; DNA: TGTGCCAGCAGCTGGACTAGCGGGGGTGATACGCAGTATTTT; CDR3: CASSWTSGGDTQYF
size: few; D: -; J: TRBJ1-1; V: TRBV20-1; DNA: TGCAGTGCTGGGGAGCACACTGAAGCTTTCTTT; CDR3: CSAGEHTEAFF
size: once; D: TRBD2; J: TRBJ2-3; V: TRBV3-1/TRBV3-2; DNA: TGTGCCAGCAGCTGGACTAGCGGGAGTTGGGGTACAGATACGCAGTATTTT; CDR3: CASSWTSGSWGTDTQYF
size: -; D: -; J: TRBJ2-6; V: TRBV5-8; DNA: TGTGCCAGCAGCTTCAAGGGGTATGGGGCCAACGTCCTGACTTTC; CDR3: CASSFKGYGANVLTF
size: -; D: -; J: TRBJ1-6; V: TRBV7-8; DNA: TGTGCCAGCAGCTTAGCGACACCATTCTATAATTCACCCCTCCACTTT; CDR3: CASSLATPFYNSPLHF
size: -; D: TRBD1; J: TRBJ1-1; V: TRBV7-2; DNA: TGTGCCAGCAGCTTCTCAGGGGGCATGAACACTGAAGCTTTCTTT; CDR3: CASSFSGGMNTEAFF
size: -; D: -; J: TRBJ2-5; V: TRBV14; DNA: TGTGCCAGCAGCCAAGATCGCGGAGGTTATGAGACCCAGTACTTC; CDR3: CASSQDRGGYETQYF
size: -; D: -; J: TRBJ1-2; V: TRBV15; DNA: TGTGCCACCAGCAGAGACTACGGGGGTACAAACTATGGCTACACCTTC; CDR3: CATSRDYGGTNYGYTF
size: -; D: -; J: TRBJ2-6; V: TRBV28; DNA: TGTGCCAGCAGTTCGGACAGGAGGGTCTCTGGGGCCAACGTCCTGACTTTC; CDR3: CASSSDRRVSGANVLTF
size: -; D: TRBD1; J: TRBJ2-5; V: TRBV7-2; DNA: TGTGCCAGCAGCTGGACAGGTTTTGTTGAGGAGACCCAGTACTTC; CDR3: CASSWTGFVEETQYF
size: -; D: -; J: TRBJ1-4; V: TRBV15; DNA: TGTGCCACCAGCAGAGATCGCGGATTTGCTATGGAAAAACTGTTTTTT; CDR3: CATSRDRGFAMEKLFF
size: -; D: -; J: TRBJ1-4; V: TRBV7-2; DNA: TGTGCCAGCAGCTTATTAGGGGTTAGTGAAAAACTGTTTTTT; CDR3: CASSLLGVSEKLFF
size: -; D: TRBD1; J: TRBJ1-2; V: TRBV19; DNA: TGTGCCACCCAAGGGGGCGACGGCTACACCTTC; CDR3: CATQGGDGYTF
size: -; D: -; J: TRBJ2-7; V: TRBV15; DNA: TGTGCCACCAGCAGAGGTGGGGGGAACAACGAGCAGTACTTC; CDR3: CATSRGGGNNEQYF
size: -; D: TRBD1; J: TRBJ2-7; V: TRBV2; DNA: TGTGCCACAATGGACAGGGGGGGCTACGAGCAGTACTTC; CDR3: CATMDRGGYEQYF
size: -; D: TRBD2; J: TRBJ2-1; V: TRBV5-1; DNA: TGCGCCAGCAGCTTGGCGCGGGAGTCCTACAATGAGCAGTTCTTC; CDR3: CASSLARESYNEQFF
size: -; D: -; J: TRBJ2-2; V: TRBV23-1; DNA: TGCGCCAGCAGTCAAGGAGGACGCACCGGGGAGCTGTTTTTT; CDR3: CASSQGGRTGELFF
size: once; D: TRBD1; J: TRBJ1-1; V: TRBV15; DNA: TGTGCCACCAGCAGGTACATGGGACAGGGGGTAAGGAACACTGAAGCTTTCTTT; CDR3: CATSRYMGQGVRNTEAFF